The 25 T cell receptor beta chains below were found in one sample sequenced in a study of shared clonotypes between healthy human individuals. Naive CD8 isolation took CD45RO-negative cells positively selected for CCR7 and excluded terminally differentiated effector memory CD45RA+ cells. Profiling relied on immunoSEQ multiplex PCR, and the TCRdb table lists in-frame clones only, not all of them. The repertoire consists of 1.5 million to 2.5 million clones, with over 85% occurring once and the leading ten covering under 1.5%. Input material: naive CD8+ T cells sorted from blood. The source is a man in his late teens or twenties in good health.

This clone has just one count. This chain links TRBV6-1 with TRBJ2-7, with 12 nucleotides matching TRBD2. CDR1 is MNHNS, CDR2 SASEGT, per germline. V gave up 4 bases and J gave up 6 bases; unmatched junction bases: 4. CDR3 length: 14 residues. The CDR3 reads CASSVTSGGPEQYF. In DNA form, the CDR3 reads TGTGCCAGCAGTGTTACTAGCGGGGGGCCCGAGCAGTACTTC.

The chain links TRBV30 to TRBJ2-7; 8 nucleotides match TRBD2. Trimming at V came to 0 bases and at J to 6 bases, leaving 10 bases not matched to a gene. This CDR3 is built from 15 residues. Germline lookup yields CDR1 GTSNPN and CDR2 SVGIG (reference sequence). The CDR3: CAWSVQTSVLSEQYF. DNA of the CDR3: TGTGCCTGGAGTGTACAGACTAGCGTCCTTTCCGAGCAGTACTTC.

V and J are TRBV27 and TRBJ1-1; 7 nucleotides align to TRBD1. V lost 5 bases to trimming and J lost 1 base; unmatched junction nucleotides: 7. Germline values: CDR1 MNHEY, CDR2 SMNVEV (reference sequence). CDR3 length equals 15 residues. CDR3 protein: CASSAYTGANTEAFF. The CDR3 region has the DNA TGTGCCAGCAGTGCCTACACAGGGGCGAACACTGAAGCTTTCTTT.

The V call is TRBV11-2, the J call TRBJ2-7; maybe TRBD1 (6 bases). The CDR3 spans 11 residues. Germline-derived CDR1 and CDR2 are SGHAT and FQNNGV. Trimming removed 6 bases from V and 6 bases from J, with 9 bases in between. The CDR3 bases are TGTGCCAGCAGTCCAGGGGCCGAGCAGTACTTC. Amino acid sequence: CASSPGAEQYF. Full variable domain (missing parts from reference TRBV11-2 and TRBJ2-7): EAGVAQSPRYKIIEKRQSVAFWCNPISGHATLYWYQQILGQGPKLLIQFQNNGVVDDSQLPKDRFSAERLKGVDSTLKIQPAKLEDSAVYLCASSPGAEQYFGPGTRLTVT.

The DNA for the CDR3 is TGTGCCAGCAGCCTAGACAGAGTCCTAGGCGGCAATCAGCCCCAGCATTTT. It codes for CASSLDRVLGGNQPQHF. The chain couples TRBV5-5 to TRBJ1-5; TRBD1 is a possible D gene (5 bases). Germline CDR1 and CDR2: SGHKS and YYEKEE (reference sequence). This CDR3 comprises 17 residues. V shed 4 bases and J shed 2 bases, with 19 bases lying between them.

The chain joins TRBV14 to TRBJ2-7; tentative D call: TRBD1 (5 bases). Germline-derived CDR1 and CDR2 are SGHDN and FVKESK. This CDR3 spans 16 amino acids. The V end lost 0 bases, the J end lost 0 bases, and 12 bases lay between the germline ends. The CDR3 coding sequence is TGTGCCAGCAGCCAAGAGGGGCCCAGGAGCTCCTACGAGCAGTACTTC. Protein product: CASSQEGPRSSYEQYF.

The rearrangement joins TRBV5-1 to TRBJ1-2; the D gene is possibly TRBD1 (6 bases). This CDR3 has 16 amino acids. The V gene lost 6 bases and the J gene lost 2 bases, with 20 bases spanning the gap. The germline gives CDR1 SGHRS, CDR2 YFSETQ. CDR3 sequence reads: CASTRDNYLENYGYTF. CDR3 bases: TGCGCCAGCACCCGGGACAACTACTTGGAAAACTATGGCTACACCTTC.

In DNA form, the CDR3 reads TGTGCCAGCAGCCTAGACAGGAACTCCTACAATGAGCAGTTCTTC. It translates to CASSLDRNSYNEQFF. The genes are TRBV5-6 and TRBJ2-1; the D gene is possibly TRBD1 (6 bases). Trimming cost V 4 bases and J 0 bases, with 11 bases left between them. This CDR3 is 15 amino acids long. The germline gives CDR1 SGHDT, CDR2 YYEEEE.

CDR3 residues: CASSVEQGYAGELFF. The CDR3 bases are TGTGCCAGCAGCGTAGAACAGGGTTACGCCGGGGAGCTGTTTTTT. This chain uses TRBV9 with TRBJ2-2, with D tentatively TRBD1 (6 bases). Germline CDR1 reads SGDLS; CDR2 reads YYNGEE. The CDR3 extends over 15 amino acids. Trimming pared 0 bases from V and 6 bases from J, leaving 12 bases between.

The V and J genes are TRBV5-6 and TRBJ1-2; D perhaps matches TRBD1 (6 bases). CDR1 SGHDT and CDR2 YYEEEE come from the germline V gene. The V gene lost 4 bases and the J gene lost 8 bases, with 24 bases spanning the gap. The CDR3 contains 16 residues. The CDR3 sequence: CASSPGDNVFTRGYTF. In DNA form, the CDR3 reads TGTGCCAGCAGCCCCGGGGACAACGTCTTTACGCGGGGCTACACCTTC. Based on the CDR3 plus reference TRBV5-6 and TRBJ1-2, the full variable domain is DAGVTQSPTHLIKTRGQQVTLRCSPKSGHDTVSWYQQALGQGPQFIFQYYEEEERQRGNFPDRFSGHQFPNYSSELNVNALLLGDSALYLCASSPGDNVFTRGYTFGSGTRLTVV.

Details on this clone: The same CDR3 can be traced to other DNA sequences in this sample. The chain combines TRBV30 with TRBJ1-2; D gene uncertain. V was trimmed by 0 bases and J by 2 bases, leaving 10 bases between them. Germline assignment: CDR1 GTSNPN and CDR2 SVGIG (reference sequence). The CDR3 spans 14 residues. Here the CDR3 reads CAWSVGLGNYGYTF. In DNA form, the CDR3 reads TGTGCCTGGAGTGTAGGTCTAGGAAACTATGGCTACACCTTC.

The CDR3 DNA reads as TGTGCCAGCAGCGTATTTAGCGGGAACGAGCAGTACTTC. Amino acid sequence: CASSVFSGNEQYF. This chain links TRBV9 with TRBJ2-7; 8 positions match TRBD2. V was clipped by 1 base and J by 5 bases; unmatched bases: 2. The germline gives CDR1 SGDLS, CDR2 YYNGEE. This CDR3 is 13 amino acids long.

The CDR3 spells CASSSSSLFSGNTIYF. The CDR3, as DNA: TGTGCCAGCAGTTCCTCCAGCCTTTTCTCTGGAAACACCATATATTTT. The chain couples TRBV6-5 to TRBJ1-3; D remains ambiguous. Germline assignment: CDR1 MNHEY and CDR2 SVGAGI. Trimming left V 4 bases short and J 0 bases short, with 13 bases between. The CDR3 extends over 16 amino acids.

The V and J genes are TRBV18 and TRBJ1-1; D may be TRBD1 (6 bases). This CDR3 region has 21 residues. The germline V gene encodes CDR1 KGHSH and CDR2 LQKENI. The V end lost 6 bases, the J end lost 0 bases, and 32 bases lay between the germline ends. CDR3 sequence reads: CASSRSLGQGIREDMNTEAFF. CDR3 coding DNA: TGTGCCAGCTCCCGCTCATTAGGTCAGGGGATTAGGGAGGACATGAACACTGAAGCTTTCTTT. Full variable domain (rest looked up from reference TRBV18 and TRBJ1-1): NAGVMQNPRHLVRRRGQEARLRCSPMKGHSHVYWYRQLPEEGLKFMVYLQKENIIDESGMPKERFSAEFPKEGPSILRIQQVVRGDSAAYFCASSRSLGQGIREDMNTEAFFGQGTRLTVV.

The chain is built from TRBV5-4 and TRBJ2-7; possibly TRBD1 or TRBD2 for D (5 bases each). This CDR3 is 14 amino acids long. The V end lost 0 bases, the J end lost 6 bases, and 13 bases lay between the germline ends. Per the germline V gene, CDR1 is SGHNT and CDR2 is YYREEE (reference sequence). CDR3 region: CASSLGLGESEQYF. The DNA for the CDR3 is TGTGCCAGCAGCTTGGGATTGGGGGAAAGCGAGCAGTACTTC.

This sequence joins TRBV5-4 and TRBJ2-2; weak D call: TRBD2 (6 bases). Trimming took 4 bases from V and 1 from J, leaving 8 bases between them. The CDR3 spans 14 residues. The V gene's germline CDR1 is SGHNT and CDR2 YYREEE (reference sequence). CDR3 DNA: TGTGCCAGCAGCGGGGAGGTGAACACCGGGGAGCTGTTTTTT. Its protein is CASSGEVNTGELFF. The complete variable domain, with remaining parts taken from reference TRBV5-4 and TRBJ2-2, reads ETGVTQSPTHLIKTRGQQVTLRCSSQSGHNTVSWYQQALGQGPQFIFQYYREEENGRGNFPPRFSGLQFPNYSSELNVNALELDDSALYLCASSGEVNTGELFFGEGSRLTVL.

The chain joins TRBV6-1 to TRBJ2-7; D is unclear. V was clipped by 8 bases and J by 0 bases, with 14 bases between them. The CDR3 covers 14 residues. CDR1 MNHNS and CDR2 SASEGT come from the germline V gene. This CDR3 reads CASRPGLSSYEQYF. The CDR3 coding sequence is TGTGCCAGCCGCCCGGGCCTATCCTCCTACGAGCAGTACTTC.

The chain joins TRBV7-2 to TRBJ2-7; 7 nucleotides align to TRBD2. The germline V gene encodes CDR1 SGHTA and CDR2 FQGNSA. The CDR3 contains 14 residues. J lost 1 base, V lost 11 bases, and 11 bases had no gene match. The CDR3 DNA is TGTGCCGTAGGGGAGGGAGGGGAATCCTACGAGCAGTACTTC. Amino acid sequence: CAVGEGGESYEQYF.

As regards this clone: Other nucleotide sequences from this sample produce the same CDR3. The rearrangement links TRBV11-2 to TRBJ2-7; D is unresolved. The V gene's germline CDR1 is SGHAT and CDR2 FQNNGV. The CDR3 covers 11 residues. V was trimmed by 5 bases and J by 3 bases, leaving 5 bases between them. As DNA, the CDR3 is TGTGCCAGCAGCCCCCGCTACGAGCAGTACTTC. Translated, it gives CASSPRYEQYF.

V gene TRBV6-6 combines with J gene TRBJ1-1; possibly TRBD1 for D (6 bases). This CDR3 has 13 amino acids. Germline CDR1 and CDR2: MNHNY and SVGAGI (reference sequence). The V and J ends lost 7 bases and 1 base respectively, with 10 bases between them. The CDR3 reads CASTKTGNTEAFF. For the CDR3, the DNA is TGTGCCAGCACTAAGACAGGGAACACTGAAGCTTTCTTT.

The chain uses TRBV5-6 and TRBJ1-1; D might be TRBD1 (5 bases). CDR1 SGHDT and CDR2 YYEEEE come from the germline V gene. The CDR3 is 15 residues long. The V and J ends lost 2 bases and 0 bases respectively, with 11 bases between them. As DNA, the CDR3 is TGTGCCAGCAGCTTCCCGGGACTCCTGAACACTGAAGCTTTCTTT. Protein sequence: CASSFPGLLNTEAFF.

This clone occurred once. J is TRBJ2-1 and V is TRBV7-9; a possible D gene is TRBD1 (6 bases). The CDR3 runs to 12 residues. The germline V gene encodes CDR1 SEHNR and CDR2 FQNEAQ (reference sequence). With 5 bases removed from V and 9 bases from J, the gap between germline ends came to 11 bases. CDR3 nucleotide sequence: TGTGCCAGCAGCCAGGGGTCCCCTGAGCAGTTCTTC. The encoded protein is CASSQGSPEQFF.

V gene TRBV7-9 combines with J gene TRBJ2-7, with D possibly being TRBD1 (6 bases). The V gene lost 5 bases and the J gene lost 5 bases, with 16 bases spanning the gap. Germline V gene lookup returns CDR1 SEHNR and CDR2 FQNEAQ (reference sequence). CDR3 length equals 14 residues. Written as DNA, the CDR3 is TGTGCCAGCAGCCCTCCGACAGGATCTAACGAGCAGTACTTC. It specifies CASSPPTGSNEQYF.

This rearrangement joins TRBV9 to TRBJ1-4, with D maybe TRBD1 (5 bases). There are 19 residues in the CDR3. Germline assignment: CDR1 SGDLS and CDR2 YYNGEE. Trimming pared 3 bases from V and 0 bases from J, leaving 21 bases between. CDR3 protein: CASSADGIKGPATNEKLFF. As DNA, the CDR3 is TGTGCCAGCAGCGCGGACGGGATAAAGGGGCCTGCAACTAATGAAAAACTGTTTTTT.

In regard to this clone: This specimen includes other DNA sequences encoding the same CDR3. The rearrangement joins TRBV30 to TRBJ1-1; no clear D. The CDR3 covers 13 residues. Trimming left V 0 bases short and J 1 base short, with 6 bases between. Germline CDR1 reads GTSNPN; CDR2 reads SVGIG (reference sequence). In DNA form, the CDR3 reads TGTGCCTGGAGTGTTAACTCGAACACTGAAGCTTTCTTT. This gives the protein CAWSVNSNTEAFF.